A selection of T cell receptor beta chains follows, all from one sample in a study of Graves' ophthalmopathy and Graves' hyperthyroidism. TCRdb recomputed calls from the multiplex PCR reads with MiXCR, one row per CDR3 protein. The sample holds almost 750,000 distinct CDR3 sequences; 40% are singletons and the top ten take 35% to 55%. Sequences were obtained from peripheral blood. All receptors derive from an adult man with Graves' ophthalmopathy. The CDR3 runs from the conserved cysteine through the conserved F or W. D genes are given only for firm matches. Part of the rows lack a size; the others show once, few, many or a class for expanded clones.

D	V	J	size	DNA	CDR3
TRBD1	TRBV20-1	TRBJ1-2	few	TGCAGTGCTACCGGACAGGGAAGAGGAAGCTATGGCTACACCTTC	CSATGQGRGSYGYTF
.	TRBV20-1	TRBJ1-5	.	TGCAGTGCTAGTGAGGGGAGGCGGAATCAGCCCCAGCATTTT	CSASEGRRNQPQHF
.	TRBV24-1	TRBJ2-7	many	TGTGCCACCAGTGCCTCACAGGGCACCTACGAGCAGTACTTC	CATSASQGTYEQYF
TRBD2	TRBV7-2	TRBJ2-5	many	TGTGCCAGCAGCTTAGCATCCTGGCTAGCGGGAGTTGCGGAGACCCAGTACTTC	CASSLASWLAGVAETQYF
.	TRBV7-9	TRBJ1-4	.	TGCGCCAGCAGCCAAGATGGCCTGGGAGCGACGGAAAAACTGTTTTTT	CASSQDGLGATEKLFF
.	TRBV11-2	TRBJ1-1	.	TGTGCCAGCAGCTTAATATCTGGGAGGACGAACACTGAAGCTTTCTTT	CASSLISGRTNTEAFF
.	TRBV14	TRBJ1-6	.	TGTGCCAGCAGCCAAGTAGACTTTAATTCACCCCTCCACTTT	CASSQVDFNSPLHF
.	TRBV24-1	TRBJ1-5	few	TGTGCCAGCAGTTCGACGGCCAATCAGCCCCAGCATTTT	CASSSTANQPQHF
.	TRBV12-3/TRBV12-4	TRBJ1-5	once	TGTGCCAGCAGTCCGGGGGGTGCACAGGAAGATCAGCCCCAGCATTTT	CASSPGGAQEDQPQHF
.	TRBV20-1	TRBJ1-2	once	TGCAGTGCTACAAGCGGGACACTTAACTATGGCTACACCTTC	CSATSGTLNYGYTF
.	TRBV29-1	TRBJ1-2	.	TGCAGCGTCAAAGGGAGGGACTATGGCTACACCTTC	CSVKGRDYGYTF